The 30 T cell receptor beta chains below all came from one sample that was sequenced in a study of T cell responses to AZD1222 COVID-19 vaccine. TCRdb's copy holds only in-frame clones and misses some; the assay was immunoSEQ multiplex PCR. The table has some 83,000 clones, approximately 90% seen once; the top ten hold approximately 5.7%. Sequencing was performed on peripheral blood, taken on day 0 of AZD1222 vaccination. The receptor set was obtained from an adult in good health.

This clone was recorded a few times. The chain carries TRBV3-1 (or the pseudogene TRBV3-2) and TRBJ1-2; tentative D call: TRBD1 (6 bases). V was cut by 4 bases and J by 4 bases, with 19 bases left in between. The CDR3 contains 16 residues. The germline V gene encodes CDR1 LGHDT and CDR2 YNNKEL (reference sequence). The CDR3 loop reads CASSPGVGQRLYGYTF. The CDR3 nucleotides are TGTGCCAGCAGCCCAGGGGTTGGGCAGCGACTCTATGGCTACACCTTC.

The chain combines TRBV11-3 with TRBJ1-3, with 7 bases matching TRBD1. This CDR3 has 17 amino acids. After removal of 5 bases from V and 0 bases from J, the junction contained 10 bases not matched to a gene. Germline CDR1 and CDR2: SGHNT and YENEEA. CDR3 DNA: TGTGCCAGCAGCACCGGGACAGCGGAGAGCTCTGGAAACACCATATATTTT. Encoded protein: CASSTGTAESSGNTIYF.

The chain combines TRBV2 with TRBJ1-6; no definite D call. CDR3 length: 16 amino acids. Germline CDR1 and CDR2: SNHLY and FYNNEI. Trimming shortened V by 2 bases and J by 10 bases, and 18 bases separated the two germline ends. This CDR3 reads CASSEPAGPAVSPLHF. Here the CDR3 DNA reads TGTGCCAGCAGTGAACCGGCCGGGCCGGCCGTGTCACCCCTCCACTTT.

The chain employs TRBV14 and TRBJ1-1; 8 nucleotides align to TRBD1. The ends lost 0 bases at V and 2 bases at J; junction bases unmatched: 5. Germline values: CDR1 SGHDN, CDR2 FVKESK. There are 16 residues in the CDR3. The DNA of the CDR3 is TGTGCCAGCAGCCAAGATTGGGGACAGGTTAACACTGAAGCTTTCTTT. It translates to CASSQDWGQVNTEAFF.

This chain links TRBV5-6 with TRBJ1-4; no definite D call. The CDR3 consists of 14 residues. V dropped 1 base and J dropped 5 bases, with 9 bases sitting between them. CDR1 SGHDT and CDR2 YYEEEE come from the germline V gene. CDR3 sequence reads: CASSLFVQNEKLFF. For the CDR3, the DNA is TGTGCCAGCAGCTTGTTTGTACAAAATGAAAAACTGTTTTTT.

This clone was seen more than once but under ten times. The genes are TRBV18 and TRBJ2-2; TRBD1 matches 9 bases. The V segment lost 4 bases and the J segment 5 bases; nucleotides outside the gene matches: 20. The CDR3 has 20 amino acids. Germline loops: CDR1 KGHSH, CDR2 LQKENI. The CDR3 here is CASSRAGQGRRYGKTGELFF. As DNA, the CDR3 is TGTGCCAGCTCACGGGCGGGACAGGGTCGTCGGTATGGAAAAACCGGGGAGCTGTTTTTT.

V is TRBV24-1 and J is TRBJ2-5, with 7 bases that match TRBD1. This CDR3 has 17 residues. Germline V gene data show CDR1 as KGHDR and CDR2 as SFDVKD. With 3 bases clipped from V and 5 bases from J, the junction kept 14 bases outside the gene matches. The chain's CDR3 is CATSDPRQGGGAETQYF. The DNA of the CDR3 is TGTGCCACCAGTGATCCCCGACAGGGTGGAGGAGCGGAGACCCAGTACTTC.

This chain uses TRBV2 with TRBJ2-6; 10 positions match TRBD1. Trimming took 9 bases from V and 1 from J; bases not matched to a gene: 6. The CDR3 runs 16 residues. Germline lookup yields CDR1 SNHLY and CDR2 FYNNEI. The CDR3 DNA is TGTGCCAGGCGGACAGGGGGGCTGTCTGGGGCCAACGTCCTGACTTTC. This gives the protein CARRTGGLSGANVLTF.

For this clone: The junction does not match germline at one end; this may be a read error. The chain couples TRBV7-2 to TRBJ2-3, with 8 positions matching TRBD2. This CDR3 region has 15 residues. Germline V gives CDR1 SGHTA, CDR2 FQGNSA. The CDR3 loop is CASSFLFSGDVTRYF. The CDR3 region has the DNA TGTGCCAGCAGCTTCTTATTTAGCGGGGATGTCACGCGGTATTTT.

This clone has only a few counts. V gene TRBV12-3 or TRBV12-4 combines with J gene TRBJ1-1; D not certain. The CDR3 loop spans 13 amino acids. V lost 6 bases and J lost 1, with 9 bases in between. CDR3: CASSPPKNTEAFF. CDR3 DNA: TGTGCCAGCAGCCCACCCAAGAACACTGAAGCTTTCTTT.

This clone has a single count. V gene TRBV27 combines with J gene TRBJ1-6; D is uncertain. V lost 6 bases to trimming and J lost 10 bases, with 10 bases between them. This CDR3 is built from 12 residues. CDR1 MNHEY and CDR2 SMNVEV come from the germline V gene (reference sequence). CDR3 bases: TGTGCCAGCAGCCCTGGAAAATCACCCCTCCACTTT. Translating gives CASSPGKSPLHF.

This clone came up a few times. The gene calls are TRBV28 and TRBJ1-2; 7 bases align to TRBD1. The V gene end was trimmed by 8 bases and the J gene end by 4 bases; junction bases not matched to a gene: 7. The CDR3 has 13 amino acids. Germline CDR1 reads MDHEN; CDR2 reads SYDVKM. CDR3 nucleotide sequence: TGTGCCAGCGGAAACAGGGGCTTCTATGGCTACACCTTC. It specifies CASGNRGFYGYTF.

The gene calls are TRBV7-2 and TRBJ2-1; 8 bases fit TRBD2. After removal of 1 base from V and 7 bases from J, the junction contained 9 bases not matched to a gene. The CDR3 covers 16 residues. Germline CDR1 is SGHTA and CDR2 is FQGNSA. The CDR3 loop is CASSLGAGGLRNEQFF. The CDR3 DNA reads TGTGCCAGCAGCTTAGGGGCGGGGGGTCTTCGGAATGAGCAGTTCTTC.

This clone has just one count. DNA of the CDR3: TGTGCCAGCAGCTTCGGCCGCGGCGGCAATCAGCCCCAGCATTTT. This translates into CASSFGRGGNQPQHF. The chain links TRBV5-5 to TRBJ1-5, with D hard to call. V lost 2 bases, J lost 2 bases, and 11 bases lay in between. The CDR3 length is 15 residues. Germline CDR1 is SGHKS and CDR2 is YYEKEE (reference sequence).

The CDR3 nucleotides read TGTGCCAGCAGTTACGGCAGTGCTGATGGCTACACCTTC. Translation gives CASSYGSADGYTF. The V gene is TRBV6-5, the J gene TRBJ1-2; D remains unclear. V shed 2 bases and J shed 6 bases, with 10 bases lying between them. CDR1 and CDR2 from the germline V gene are MNHEY and SVGAGI. There are 13 residues in the CDR3.

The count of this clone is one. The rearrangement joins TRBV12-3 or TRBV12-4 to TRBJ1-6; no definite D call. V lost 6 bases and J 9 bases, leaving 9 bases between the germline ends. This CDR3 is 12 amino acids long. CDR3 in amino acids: CASSPVSSPLHF. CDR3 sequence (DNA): TGTGCCAGCAGCCCGGTTAGTTCACCCCTCCACTTT.

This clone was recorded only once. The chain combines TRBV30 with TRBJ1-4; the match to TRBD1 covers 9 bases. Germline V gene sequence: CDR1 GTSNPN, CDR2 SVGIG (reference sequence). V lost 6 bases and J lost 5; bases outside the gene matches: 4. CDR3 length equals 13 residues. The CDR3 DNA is TGTGCCTGCTTGACAGGGGGAAATGAAAAACTGTTTTTT. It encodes CACLTGGNEKLFF. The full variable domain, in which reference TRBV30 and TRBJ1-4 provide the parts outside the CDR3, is SQTIHQWPATLVQPVGSPLSLECTVEGTSNPNLYWYRQAAGRGLQLLFYSVGIGQISSEVPQNLSASRPQDRQFILSSKKLLLSDSGFYLCACLTGGNEKLFFGSGTQLSVL.

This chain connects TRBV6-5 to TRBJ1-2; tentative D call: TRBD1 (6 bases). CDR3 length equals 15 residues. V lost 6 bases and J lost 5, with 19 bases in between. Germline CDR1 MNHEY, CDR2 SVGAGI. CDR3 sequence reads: CASRQQGRAGYGYTF. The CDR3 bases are TGTGCCAGCAGACAACAGGGACGGGCTGGGTATGGCTACACCTTC.

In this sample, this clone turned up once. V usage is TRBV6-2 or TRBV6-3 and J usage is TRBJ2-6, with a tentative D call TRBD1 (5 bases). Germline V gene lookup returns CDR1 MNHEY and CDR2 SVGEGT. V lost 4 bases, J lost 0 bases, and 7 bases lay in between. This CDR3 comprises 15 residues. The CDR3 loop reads CASSFDSSGANVLTF. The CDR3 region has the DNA TGTGCCAGCAGTTTTGACAGCTCTGGGGCCAACGTCCTGACTTTC.

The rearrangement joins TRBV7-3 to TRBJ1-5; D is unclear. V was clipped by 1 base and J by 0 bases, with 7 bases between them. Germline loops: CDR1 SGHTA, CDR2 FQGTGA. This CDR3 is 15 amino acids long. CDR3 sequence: CASSLRGNSNQPQHF. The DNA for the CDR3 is TGTGCCAGCAGCTTAAGGGGAAATAGCAATCAGCCCCAGCATTTT.

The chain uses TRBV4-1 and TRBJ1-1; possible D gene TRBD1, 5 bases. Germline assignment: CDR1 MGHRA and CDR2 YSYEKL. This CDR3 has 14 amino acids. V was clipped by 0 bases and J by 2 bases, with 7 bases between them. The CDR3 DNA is TGCGCCAGCAGCCAAGATGGGGGTAACACTGAAGCTTTCTTT. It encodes CASSQDGGNTEAFF.

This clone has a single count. The CDR3 DNA follows: TGTGCCAGCAGCTGGAACCGGGACGATACGCAGTATTTT. It encodes CASSWNRDDTQYF. The chain uses TRBV5-5 and TRBJ2-3, with D perhaps TRBD1 or TRBD2 (5 bases each). The length of the CDR3 is 13 residues. The ends were cut back, 3 bases at V and 6 bases at J, with 11 bases in the middle. Germline assignment: CDR1 SGHKS and CDR2 YYEKEE (reference sequence). Drawing the rest from reference TRBV5-5 and TRBJ2-3, the complete variable domain is DAGVTQSPTHLIKTRGQQVTLRCSPISGHKSVSWYQQVLGQGPQFIFQYYEKEERGRGNFPDRFSARQFPNYSSELNVNALLLGDSALYLCASSWNRDDTQYFGPGTRLTVL.

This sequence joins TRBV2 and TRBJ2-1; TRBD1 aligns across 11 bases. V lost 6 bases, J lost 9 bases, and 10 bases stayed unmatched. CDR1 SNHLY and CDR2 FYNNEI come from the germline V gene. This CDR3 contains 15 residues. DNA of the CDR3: TGTGCCAGCAGGGAGGACAGGGGGCAAAGGGGTGAGCAGTTCTTC. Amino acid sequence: CASREDRGQRGEQFF.

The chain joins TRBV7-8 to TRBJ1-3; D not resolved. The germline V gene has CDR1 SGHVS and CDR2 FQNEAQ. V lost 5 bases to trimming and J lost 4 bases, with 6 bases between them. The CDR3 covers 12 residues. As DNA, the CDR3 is TGTGCCAGCAGCCCGCTAGGAAACACCATATATTTT. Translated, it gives CASSPLGNTIYF.

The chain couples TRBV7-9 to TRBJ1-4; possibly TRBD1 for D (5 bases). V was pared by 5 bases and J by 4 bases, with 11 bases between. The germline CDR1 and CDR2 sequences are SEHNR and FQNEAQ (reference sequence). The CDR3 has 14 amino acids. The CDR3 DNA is TGTGCCAGCAGCCGGGTTAGGGGTAATGAAAAACTGTTTTTT. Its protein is CASSRVRGNEKLFF.

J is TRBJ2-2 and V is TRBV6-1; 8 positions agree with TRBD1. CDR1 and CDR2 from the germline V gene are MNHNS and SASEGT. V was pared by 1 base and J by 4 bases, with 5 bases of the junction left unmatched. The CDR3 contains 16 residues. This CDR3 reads CASSEETGAFTGELFF. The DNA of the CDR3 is TGTGCCAGCAGTGAAGAGACAGGGGCCTTCACCGGGGAGCTGTTTTTT.

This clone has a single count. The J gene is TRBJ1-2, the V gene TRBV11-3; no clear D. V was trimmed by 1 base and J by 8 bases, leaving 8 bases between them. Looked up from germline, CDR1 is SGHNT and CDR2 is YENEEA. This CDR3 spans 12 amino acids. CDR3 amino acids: CASSLGRGGYTF. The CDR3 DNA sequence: TGTGCCAGCAGCTTAGGCCGGGGAGGCTACACCTTC.

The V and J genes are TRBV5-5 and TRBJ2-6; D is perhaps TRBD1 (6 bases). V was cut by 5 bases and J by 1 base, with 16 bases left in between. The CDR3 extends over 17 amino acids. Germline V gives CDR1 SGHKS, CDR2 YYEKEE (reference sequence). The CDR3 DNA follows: TGTGCCAGCAGTCAAAACCTCAGGGGTTCTGGGGCCAACGTCCTGACTTTC. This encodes CASSQNLRGSGANVLTF.

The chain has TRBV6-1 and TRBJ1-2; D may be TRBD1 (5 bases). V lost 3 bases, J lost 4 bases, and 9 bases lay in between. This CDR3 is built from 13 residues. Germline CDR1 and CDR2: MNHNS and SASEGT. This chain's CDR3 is CASSEGGGYGYTF. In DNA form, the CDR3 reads TGTGCCAGCAGTGAGGGGGGGGGCTATGGCTACACCTTC.

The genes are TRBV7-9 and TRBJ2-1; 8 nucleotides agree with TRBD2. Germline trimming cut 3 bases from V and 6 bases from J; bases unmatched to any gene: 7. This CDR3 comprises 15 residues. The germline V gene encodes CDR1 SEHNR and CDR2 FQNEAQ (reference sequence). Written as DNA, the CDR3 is TGTGCCAGCAGCTTTCCCAGCGGGGGTATCAATGAGCAGTTCTTC. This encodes CASSFPSGGINEQFF.